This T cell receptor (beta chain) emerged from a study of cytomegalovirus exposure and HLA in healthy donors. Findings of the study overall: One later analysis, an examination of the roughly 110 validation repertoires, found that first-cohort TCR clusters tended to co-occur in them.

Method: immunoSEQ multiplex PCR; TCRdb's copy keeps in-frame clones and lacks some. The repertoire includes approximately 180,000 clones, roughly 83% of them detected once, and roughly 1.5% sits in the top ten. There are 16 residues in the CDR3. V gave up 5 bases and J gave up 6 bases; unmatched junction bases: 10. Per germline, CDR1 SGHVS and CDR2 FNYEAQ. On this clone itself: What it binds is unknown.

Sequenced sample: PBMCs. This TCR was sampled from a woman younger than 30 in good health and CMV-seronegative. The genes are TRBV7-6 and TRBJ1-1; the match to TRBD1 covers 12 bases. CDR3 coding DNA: TGTGCCAGCAGCCCGATAGGGGACAGGGGGCGGGCTGAAGCTTTCTTT. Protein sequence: CASSPIGDRGRAEAFF.